A selection of T cell receptor beta chains follows, all from one sample in a study of blood T cell repertoires in COVID-19. This table comes from immunoSEQ multiplex PCR, and its TCRdb copy is limited to in-frame clones, with some not included. The profile covers under 95,000 clones, with around 79% appearing a single time and approximately 5.4% taken by the ten largest. The specimen was peripheral blood. These receptors all come from a man in his fifties with active or convalescent COVID-19. Each CDR3 is given with its conserved first and last residue. The order of the fields is J gene, D gene, clone size, V gene, CDR3 DNA, CDR3 protein. The D gene is left open where the match is weak. The listing skips clone size in some rows; elsewhere it reads once, few, many or a size class.

TRBJ1-1 | . | . | TRBV7-9 | TGTGCCAGCAGCTTAGGCACTCTGGGAGGAACTGAAGCTTTCTTT | CASSLGTLGGTEAFF
TRBJ1-1 | TRBD1 | . | TRBV27 | TGTGCCAGCAGTCCTCAGGGGGGCGCTGAAGCTTTCTTT | CASSPQGGAEAFF
TRBJ2-7 | . | . | TRBV12-3/TRBV12-4 | TGTGCCAGCAGCCCCGACAGCTCCTACGAGCAGTACTTC | CASSPDSSYEQYF
TRBJ1-5 | . | . | TRBV2 | TGTGCCAGGGGCGGGAGTCGGGGGGTAGACAATCAGCCCCAGCATTTT | CARGGSRGVDNQPQHF
TRBJ1-6 | . | once | TRBV19 | TGTGCCAGTTCTCCCACGGGGGTACAGTCCTATAATTCACCCCTCCACTTT | CASSPTGVQSYNSPLHF
TRBJ2-3 | . | . | TRBV3-1/TRBV3-2 | TGTGCCAGCAGCCAAGCCTCCGACAACACAGATACGCAGTATTTT | CASSQASDNTDTQYF
TRBJ2-4 | . | . | TRBV21-1 | TGTGCCAGCAGAAAGGACAGCCCTAGGATTCAGTACTTC | CASRKDSPRIQYF
TRBJ2-7 | . | . | TRBV7-8 | TGTGCCAGCAGCTTAGTAGGGGGGGTTTCTGACGAGCAGTACTTC | CASSLVGGVSDEQYF
TRBJ2-7 | . | . | TRBV5-1 | TGCGCAAGCGCCGGGGGAGCCTACGAGCAGTACTTC | CASAGGAYEQYF
TRBJ1-2 | . | . | TRBV19 | TGTGCCAGTAACCGGGAATTCTGGGGGCGAACGTATGGCTACACCTTC | CASNREFWGRTYGYTF
TRBJ2-3 | TRBD2 | . | TRBV10-3 | TGTGCCATCAGTGAGTCGAATAGCGGGGGGCTCACAGATACGCAGTATTTT | CAISESNSGGLTDTQYF
TRBJ1-1 | . | few | TRBV2 | TGTGCCCGCGGGAGGGTAGGCACTGAAGCTTTCTTT | CARGRVGTEAFF
TRBJ1-2 | . | . | TRBV7-9 | TGTGCCAGCAGCTTAGTAGGCCAGGCCCACTATGGCTACACCTTC | CASSLVGQAHYGYTF
TRBJ1-5 | . | . | TRBV12-5 | TGTGCTAGTGGTTTGAGGGGGAATCAGCCCCAGCATTTT | CASGLRGNQPQHF
TRBJ1-2 | . | . | TRBV6-5 | TGTGCCAGCAGTTACGGTGGTAAAGGGGACTATGGCTACACCTTC | CASSYGGKGDYGYTF
TRBJ2-7 | . | few | TRBV5-1 | TGCGCCAGCAGCTTGCTGCAGGCCTACGAGCAGTACTTC | CASSLLQAYEQYF
TRBJ2-1 | . | . | TRBV5-4 | TGTGCCAGCAGCTTGGACCCCTATTACTACAATGAGCAGTTCTTC | CASSLDPYYYNEQFF
TRBJ2-5 | . | . | TRBV18 | TGTGCCAGTTCGGTCGAAGAGACCCAGTACTTC | CASSVEETQYF
TRBJ1-5 | . | . | TRBV6-5 | TGTGCCAGCACCTCCGGGTCTACAGGGCATCAGCCCCAGCATTTT | CASTSGSTGHQPQHF
TRBJ1-5 | TRBD1 | once | TRBV9 | TGTGCCAGCAGCGCCCCGAACGAGTTGACAGGGGGCTGGCAGCCCCAGCATTTT | CASSAPNELTGGWQPQHF
TRBJ1-3 | TRBD1 | . | TRBV9 | TGTGCCAGCAGCGCGTACGACAGGGGTGGAAACACCATATATTTT | CASSAYDRGGNTIYF
TRBJ2-3 | TRBD2 | . | TRBV3-1/TRBV3-2 | TGTGCCAGCAGCCCTTTAGCGGGGGGGAGCACAGATACGCAGTATTTT | CASSPLAGGSTDTQYF
TRBJ1-3 | . | . | TRBV7-9 | TGTGCCAGCAGCTTCACCTTCGCAGCGACGCGAAACACCATATATTTT | CASSFTFAATRNTIYF
TRBJ2-1 | TRBD2 | few | TRBV7-8 | TGTGCCAGCAGGGCGGGGGGGACCTACAATGAGCAGTTCTTC | CASRAGGTYNEQFF
TRBJ2-4 | . | . | TRBV30 | TGTGCCTGGAGCCCTACGGGGGTTCGTTCAGACAAAAACATTCAGTACTTC | CAWSPTGVRSDKNIQYF
TRBJ2-2 | . | . | TRBV18 | TGTGCCAGCTCATCTAACAGGGCCGGGGAGCTGTTTTTT | CASSSNRAGELFF
TRBJ2-2 | TRBD1 | . | TRBV30 | TGTGCCTCCGACAAGGGCAGGGGGTTCGGGGAGCTGTTTTTT | CASDKGRGFGELFF
TRBJ1-1 | . | . | TRBV7-2 | TGTGCCAGCAGCCCCCCTGGCCCCGGGGCTTTCTTT | CASSPPGPGAFF
TRBJ1-5 | TRBD1 | . | TRBV6-1 | TGTGCCAGCAGTGGGACCCAGGGGGCTGGTGTCGGTAGCAATCAGCCCCAGCATTTT | CASSGTQGAGVGSNQPQHF
TRBJ2-7 | TRBD2 | . | TRBV7-8 | TGTGCCAGCAGCTTAGGGACTAGCGCTGGGGGCGAGCAGTACTTC | CASSLGTSAGGEQYF
TRBJ2-5 | . | . | TRBV30 | TGTGCCTGGAGTGTAGCCCCAGGGCGAGAGACCCAGTACTTC | CAWSVAPGRETQYF
TRBJ1-1 | . | . | TRBV12-3/TRBV12-4 | TGTGCCAGCAGTCCCGGGTGGACTGAAGCTTTCTTT | CASSPGWTEAFF
TRBJ2-3 | . | . | TRBV5-1 | TGCGCCAGCAGCTTGTGGGGTAGCGGTAGCACAGATACGCAGTATTTT | CASSLWGSGSTDTQYF
TRBJ1-1 | TRBD1 | once | TRBV5-1 | TGCGCCAGCAGTTCGGGACAGGGAACCGAAGCTTTCTTT | CASSSGQGTEAFF
TRBJ1-1 | TRBD1 | . | TRBV6-5 | TGTGCCAGCAGTTACCGAGGGACAGGGAAAGCTTTCTTT | CASSYRGTGKAFF